Following are 2 T cell receptor beta chains from one sample sequenced in a study of T cells in Graves' hyperthyroidism and ophthalmopathy. Amplification targeted TCR beta CDR3 regions from RNA transcripts. The HTBI set primed first-round TCR CDR3 RT-PCR. MiXCR was run by TCRdb on the multiplex PCR reads, yielding one entry per CDR3 protein. The sample lists about 590,000 distinct CDR3 sequences; approximately 14% were seen once. The sample taken for sequencing was blood. These receptors were collected from a woman aged 25 to 39 with Graves' hyperthyroidism.

In its sample, this clonotype was seen many times. The chain combines TRBV28 with TRBJ2-3; 12 bases agree with TRBD2. CDR1 MDHEN and CDR2 SYDVKM come from the germline V gene. J lost 5 bases, V lost 2 bases, and 8 bases had no gene match. This CDR3 has 17 amino acids. DNA for the CDR3: TGTGCCAGCAGTTTAGAACTAGCGGGAGGATTGAGAGATACGCAGTATTTT. Its protein is CASSLELAGGLRDTQYF.

This clonotype showed up just a few times. The chain carries TRBV12-3 or TRBV12-4 and TRBJ2-5; unclear D gene. V lost 3 bases to trimming and J lost 0 bases, with 8 bases between them. The CDR3 is 14 amino acids. The DNA for the CDR3 is TGTGCCAGCAGTTTTGGCCAGAACCAAGAGACCCAGTACTTC. Amino acid sequence: CASSFGQNQETQYF.